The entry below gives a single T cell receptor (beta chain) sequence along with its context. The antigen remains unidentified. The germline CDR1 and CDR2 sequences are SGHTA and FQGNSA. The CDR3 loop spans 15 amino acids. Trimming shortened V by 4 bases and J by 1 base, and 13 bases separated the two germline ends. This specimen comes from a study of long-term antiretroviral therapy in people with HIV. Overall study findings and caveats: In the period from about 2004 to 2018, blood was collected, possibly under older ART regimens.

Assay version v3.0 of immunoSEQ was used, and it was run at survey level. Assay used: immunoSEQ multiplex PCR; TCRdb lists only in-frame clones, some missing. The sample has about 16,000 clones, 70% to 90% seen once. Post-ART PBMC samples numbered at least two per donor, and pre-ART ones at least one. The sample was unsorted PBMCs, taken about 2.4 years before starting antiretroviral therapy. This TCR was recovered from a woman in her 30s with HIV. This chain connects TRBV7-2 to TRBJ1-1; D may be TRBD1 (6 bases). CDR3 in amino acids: CASSSRGGTNTEAFF. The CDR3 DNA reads TGTGCCAGCAGCTCTCGAGGGGGAACGAACACTGAAGCTTTCTTT.